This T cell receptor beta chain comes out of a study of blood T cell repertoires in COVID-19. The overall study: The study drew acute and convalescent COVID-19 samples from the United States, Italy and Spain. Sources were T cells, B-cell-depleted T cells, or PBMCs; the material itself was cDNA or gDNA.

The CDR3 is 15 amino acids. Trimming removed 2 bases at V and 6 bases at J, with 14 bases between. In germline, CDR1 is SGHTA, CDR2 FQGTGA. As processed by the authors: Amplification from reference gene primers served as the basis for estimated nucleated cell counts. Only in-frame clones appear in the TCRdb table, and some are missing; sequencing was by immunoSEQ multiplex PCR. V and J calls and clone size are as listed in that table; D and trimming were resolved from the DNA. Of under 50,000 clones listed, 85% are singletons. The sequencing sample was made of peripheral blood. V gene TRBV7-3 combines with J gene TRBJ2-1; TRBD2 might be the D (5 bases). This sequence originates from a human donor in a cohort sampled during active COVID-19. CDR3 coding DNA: TGTGCCAGCAGCTTATTTCTAGCTTTGGGCAATGAGCAGTTCTTC. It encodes CASSLFLALGNEQFF.